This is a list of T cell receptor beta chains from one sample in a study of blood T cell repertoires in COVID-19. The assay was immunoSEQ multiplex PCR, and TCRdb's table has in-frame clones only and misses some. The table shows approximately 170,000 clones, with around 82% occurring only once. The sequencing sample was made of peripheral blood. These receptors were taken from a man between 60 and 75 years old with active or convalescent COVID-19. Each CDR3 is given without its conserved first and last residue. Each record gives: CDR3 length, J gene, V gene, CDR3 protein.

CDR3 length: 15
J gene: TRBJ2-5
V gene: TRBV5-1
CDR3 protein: ASRAGTGGGNSETQY

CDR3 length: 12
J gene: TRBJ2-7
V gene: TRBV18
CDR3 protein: ASSWTGEIYEQY

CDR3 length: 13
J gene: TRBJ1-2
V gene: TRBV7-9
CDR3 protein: ASSLAEASGGGYT

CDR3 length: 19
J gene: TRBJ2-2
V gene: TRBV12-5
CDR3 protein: ARGMPLPAGLAGGETGELF

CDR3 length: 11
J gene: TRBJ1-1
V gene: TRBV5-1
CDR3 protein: ASSLGEQGAAF

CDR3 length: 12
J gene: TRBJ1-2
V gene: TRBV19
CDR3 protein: ASSRTGPGAGYT

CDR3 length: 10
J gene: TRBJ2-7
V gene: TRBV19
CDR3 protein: ASSMRLGEQY

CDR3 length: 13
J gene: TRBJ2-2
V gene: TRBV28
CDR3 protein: ASSLGRGGTGELF

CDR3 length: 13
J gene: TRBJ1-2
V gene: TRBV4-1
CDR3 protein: ASSATGTGSYGYT

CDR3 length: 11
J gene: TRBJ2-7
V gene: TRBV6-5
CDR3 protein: ASSQGDPYEQY

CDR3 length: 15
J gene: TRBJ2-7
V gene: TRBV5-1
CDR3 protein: ASSELKTGGSSYEQY

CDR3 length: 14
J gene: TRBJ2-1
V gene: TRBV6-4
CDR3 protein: ASSDSIRDSYNEQF

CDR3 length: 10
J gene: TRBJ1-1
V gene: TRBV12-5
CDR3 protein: ASGLRPGSAF

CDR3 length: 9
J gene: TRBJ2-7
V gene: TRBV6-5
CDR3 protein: ASRQGFEQY

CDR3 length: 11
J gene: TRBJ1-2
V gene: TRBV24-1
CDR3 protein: ATSDSGFYGYT

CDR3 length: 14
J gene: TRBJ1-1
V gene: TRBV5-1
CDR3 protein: ASSLQGAIRDTEAF

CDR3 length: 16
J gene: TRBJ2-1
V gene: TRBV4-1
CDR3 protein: ASSQVALTSAKYNEQF

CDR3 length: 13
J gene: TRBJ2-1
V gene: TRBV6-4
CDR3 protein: ASRPLAGGRNEQF

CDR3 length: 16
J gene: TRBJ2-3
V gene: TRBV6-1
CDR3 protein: ASSEKRDRLFSTDTQY

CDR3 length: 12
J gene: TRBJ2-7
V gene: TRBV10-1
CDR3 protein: ASSEGSVTGEQY

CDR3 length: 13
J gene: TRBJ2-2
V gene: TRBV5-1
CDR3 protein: ASSLRTVNTGELF

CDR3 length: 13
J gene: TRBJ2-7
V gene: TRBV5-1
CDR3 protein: ASSGTPGGGYEQY

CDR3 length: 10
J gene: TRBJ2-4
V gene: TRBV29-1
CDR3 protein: SVRGLKNIQY

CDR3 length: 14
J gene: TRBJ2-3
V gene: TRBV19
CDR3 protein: ASTTGRGASTDTQY

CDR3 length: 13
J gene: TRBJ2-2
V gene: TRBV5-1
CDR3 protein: ASSLEVGGTGELF

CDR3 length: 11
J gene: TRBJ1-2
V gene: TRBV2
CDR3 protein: ASRTGTVSGYT

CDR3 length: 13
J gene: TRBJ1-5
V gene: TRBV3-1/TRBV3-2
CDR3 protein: ASSQAEGLGYPQH

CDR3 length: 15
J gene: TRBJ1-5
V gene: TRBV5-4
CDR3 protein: ASSNRTGGYSNQPQH

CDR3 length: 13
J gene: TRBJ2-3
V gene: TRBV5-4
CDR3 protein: ASSLLAGVTDTQY

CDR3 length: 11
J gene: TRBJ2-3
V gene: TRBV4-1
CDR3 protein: ASSQERADTQY

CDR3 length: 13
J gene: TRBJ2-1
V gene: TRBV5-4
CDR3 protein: ASSFGRDSVNEQF

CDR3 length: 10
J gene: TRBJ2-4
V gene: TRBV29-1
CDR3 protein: SGNRGRNIQY

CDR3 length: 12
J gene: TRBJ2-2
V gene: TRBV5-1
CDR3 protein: ASSRDREIGELF

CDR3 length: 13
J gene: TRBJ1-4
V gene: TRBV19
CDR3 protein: ASSDPGLTNEKLF

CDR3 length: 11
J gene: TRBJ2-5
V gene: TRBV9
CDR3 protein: ASSLRAGQTQY

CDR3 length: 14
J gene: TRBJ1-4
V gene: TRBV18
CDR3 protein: ASSYLGQGGNEKLF

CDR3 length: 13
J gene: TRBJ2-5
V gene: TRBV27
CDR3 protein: ASSLRPGLAGTQY

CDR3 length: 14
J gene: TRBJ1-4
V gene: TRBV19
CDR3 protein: ASRPGRTGGNEKLF

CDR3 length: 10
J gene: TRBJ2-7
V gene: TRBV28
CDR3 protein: ASGQGLNEQY

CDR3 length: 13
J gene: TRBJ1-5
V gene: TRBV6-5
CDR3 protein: ASSPSWTGNQPQH

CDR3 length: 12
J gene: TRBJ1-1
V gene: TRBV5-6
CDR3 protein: ASSKEDRATEAF

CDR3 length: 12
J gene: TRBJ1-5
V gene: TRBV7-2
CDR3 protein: ASSFRQGDQPQH

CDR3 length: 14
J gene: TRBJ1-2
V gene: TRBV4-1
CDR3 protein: ASSQEGQGFNYGYT

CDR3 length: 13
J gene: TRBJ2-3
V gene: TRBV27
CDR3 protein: ASSIQGAGTDTQY

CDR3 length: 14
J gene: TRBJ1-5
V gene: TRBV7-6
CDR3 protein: ASSPSPGSLNQPQH

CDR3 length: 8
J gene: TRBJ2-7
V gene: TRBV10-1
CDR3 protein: ASSLYEQY

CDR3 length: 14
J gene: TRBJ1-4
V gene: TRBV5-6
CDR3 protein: ASSLGAGGRNEKLF

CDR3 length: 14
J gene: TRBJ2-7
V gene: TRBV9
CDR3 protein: ASSVGGQGVLYEQY

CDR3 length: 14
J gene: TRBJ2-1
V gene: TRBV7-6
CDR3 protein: ASSLGTSGNRNEQF

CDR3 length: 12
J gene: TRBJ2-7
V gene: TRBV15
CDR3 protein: ATSRATREEGQY

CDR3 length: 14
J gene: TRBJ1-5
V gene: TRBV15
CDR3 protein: ATSRDLGSMHQPQH

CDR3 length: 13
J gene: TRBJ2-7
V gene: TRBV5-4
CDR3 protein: ASSLEASDPYEQY